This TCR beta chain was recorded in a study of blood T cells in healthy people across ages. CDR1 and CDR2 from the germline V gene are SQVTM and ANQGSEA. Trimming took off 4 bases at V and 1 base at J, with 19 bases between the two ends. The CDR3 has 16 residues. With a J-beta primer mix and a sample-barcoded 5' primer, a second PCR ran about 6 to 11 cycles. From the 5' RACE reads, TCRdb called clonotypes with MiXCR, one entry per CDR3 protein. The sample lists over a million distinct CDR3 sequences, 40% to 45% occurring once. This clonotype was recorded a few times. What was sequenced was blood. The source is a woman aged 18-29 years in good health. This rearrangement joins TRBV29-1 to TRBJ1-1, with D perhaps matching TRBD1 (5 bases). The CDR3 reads CSVVGVSGHWNTEAFF. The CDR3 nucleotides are TGCAGCGTTGTGGGGGTGTCCGGGCACTGGAACACTGAAGCTTTCTTT.